The 2 T cell receptor beta chains listed next were all sequenced from one sample in a study of T cell repertoires in cytomegalovirus infection (dated by TCRdb to the late 2010s). Sequencing took place on an Illumina HiSeq 1500. TCRdb handled the public reads itself, with Q25 trimming in fastp and clone calling in MiXCR, and kept productive beta chains. Merged by CDR3 protein, the rows form single entries marked with the most common genes and DNA. Within this sample are some 300,000 distinct CDR3 sequences, with about a tenth of them counted one time only. Jointly, the top ten make up less than 3% of the sample. Sample: PBMCs. The receptors were gathered from a human donor in good health (CMV status not recorded). Some clones in this sample may be carry-over from other donors' samples.

CDR3 bases: TGCGCCAGTTCCACCGGTCCGGGGCTAGAGACCCAGTACTTC. Its protein is CASSTGPGLETQYF. The chain carries TRBV5-1 and TRBJ2-5; possibly TRBD1 or TRBD2 for D (5 bases each). Trimming removed 8 bases at V and 4 bases at J, with 18 bases between. The CDR3 covers 14 residues. CDR1 and CDR2 (germline): SGHRS, YFSETQ.

A note on this clonotype: One base away lies a much larger clone, so this may be a sequencing read error. J is TRBJ1-4 and V is TRBV28; D is possibly TRBD1 (6 bases). V lost 4 bases, J lost 5 bases, and 11 bases lay in between. CDR3 size: 14 residues. The germline CDR1 and CDR2 sequences are MDHEN and SYDVKM. The CDR3 region is CASSSRTVNEKLFF. The CDR3 nucleotides read TGTGCCAGCAGTTCAAGGACAGTCAATGAAAAACTGTTTTTT.